The 26 T cell receptor beta chains listed next were all sequenced from one sample in a study of shared clonotypes between healthy human individuals. Sequencing used immunoSEQ multiplex PCR; TCRdb keeps in-frame clones, though not all of them. The data hold over 850,000 clones, with about four fifths observed a single time. Material: memory CD4+ T cells from PBMCs. Subset described: CD45RA-negative fraction. Receptors were obtained from a man younger than 35 in good health. Some clones in this sample may be carry-over from other donors' samples.

The gene calls are TRBV20-1 and TRBJ2-7; 9 positions agree with TRBD1. The CDR3 spans 11 residues. Per germline, CDR1 DFQATT and CDR2 SNEGSKA (reference sequence). The CDR3 nucleotides read TGCATTCTGGACAGGGGCCACGAGCAGTACTTC. Residues: CILDRGHEQYF.

This sequence joins TRBV5-1 and TRBJ2-7; 12 bases align to TRBD1. The CDR3 runs 15 residues. CDR1 and CDR2 (germline): SGHRS, YFSETQ. V lost 1 base, J lost 6 bases, and 5 bases stayed unmatched. The CDR3 coding sequence is TGCGCCAGCAGCTTGATCGGGACAGGGGGCGCCGAGCAGTACTTC. It translates to CASSLIGTGGAEQYF. The variable domain in full, completed from reference TRBV5-1 and TRBJ2-7, reads KAGVTQTPRYLIKTRGQQVTLSCSPISGHRSVSWYQQTPGQGLQFLFEYFSETQRNKGNFPGRFSGRQFSNSRSEMNVSTLELGDSALYLCASSLIGTGGAEQYFGPGTRLTVT.

This clone was observed a single time. This sequence joins TRBV10-3 and TRBJ2-7; 7 nucleotides align to TRBD2. The CDR3 contains 15 residues. V gave up 8 bases and J gave up 6 bases; unmatched junction bases: 16. CDR1 and CDR2 from the germline V gene are ENHRY and SYGVKD. CDR3 protein: CAILNPVRGVSEQYF. As DNA, the CDR3 is TGTGCCATCCTCAATCCGGTCCGGGGGGTAAGCGAGCAGTACTTC.

This clone was detected once. V gene TRBV28 combines with J gene TRBJ1-2, with 8 bases matching TRBD1. With V trimmed by 2 bases and J by 7 bases, 15 bases remained unmatched. The germline CDR1 and CDR2 sequences are MDHEN and SYDVKM. This CDR3 spans 17 amino acids. Here the CDR3 reads CASSLVLLTGGQGGYTF. The DNA of the CDR3 is TGTGCCAGCAGTTTAGTTTTACTCACAGGGGGTCAAGGTGGCTACACCTTC.

The chain has TRBV4-1 and TRBJ1-2, with D unresolved. The CDR3 is made up of 16 amino acids. With 1 base removed from V and 1 base from J, the gap between germline ends came to 13 bases. Germline V gene sequence: CDR1 MGHRA, CDR2 YSYEKL. CDR3 sequence: CASSQVRPPGNYGYTF. As DNA, the CDR3 is TGCGCCAGCAGCCAAGTGCGCCCCCCCGGTAACTATGGCTACACCTTC.

This clone was seen only once. The chain recombines TRBV11-2 with TRBJ2-1, with 14 bases matching TRBD2. Germline lookup yields CDR1 SGHAT and CDR2 FQNNGV. With V trimmed by 5 bases and J by 8 bases, 8 bases remained unmatched. This CDR3 has 16 residues. The CDR3 protein is CASSEGTSGSLDEQFF. The CDR3 DNA reads as TGTGCCAGCAGCGAGGGGACTAGCGGGAGTTTGGATGAGCAGTTCTTC.

This sequence joins TRBV19 and TRBJ2-5, with TRBD1 identical over 12 bases. V lost 4 bases, J lost 7 bases, and 4 bases stayed unmatched. Germline V lookup: CDR1 LNHDA, CDR2 SQIVND (reference sequence). This CDR3 has 14 amino acids. DNA of the CDR3: TGTGCCAGTAGTAGGGGACAGGGGGCAGGGACCCAGTACTTC. It encodes CASSRGQGAGTQYF. The entire variable domain, with the rest obtained from reference TRBV19 and TRBJ2-5, is as follows: DGGITQSPKYLFRKEGQNVTLSCEQNLNHDAMYWYRQDPGQGLRLIYYSQIVNDFQKGDIAEGYSVSREKKESFPLTVTSAQKNPTAFYLCASSRGQGAGTQYFGPGTRLLVL.

This clone came up a few times. The rearrangement joins TRBV10-3 to TRBJ1-1, with 7 bases matching TRBD1. Germline trimming cut 6 bases from V and 4 bases from J; bases unmatched to any gene: 5. Germline loops: CDR1 ENHRY, CDR2 SYGVKD. This CDR3 contains 13 residues. The CDR3 is CAIRRQGSTEAFF. The CDR3 DNA is TGTGCCATCAGAAGACAGGGAAGCACTGAAGCTTTCTTT.

The chain is built from TRBV5-8 and TRBJ2-7; 8 nucleotides align to TRBD1. The CDR3 is 13 residues long. Germline loops: CDR1 SGHTS, CDR2 YDEGEE. The J segment lost 10 bases and the V segment lost 1 base, leaving 7 bases of the junction unmatched. CDR3 DNA: TGTGCCAGCAGCTTGCGCCAGGGGGCTACACAGTACTTC. Its protein is CASSLRQGATQYF.

CDR3 DNA sequence: TGTGCCAGCAGCGGTCAGGGGCGGGGGACTGAAGCTTTCTTT. This encodes CASSGQGRGTEAFF. V usage is TRBV7-9 and J usage is TRBJ1-1; tentative D call: TRBD1 (6 bases). CDR1 is SEHNR, CDR2 FQNEAQ, per germline (reference sequence). The CDR3 is 14 amino acids. V lost 5 bases and J 5 bases, leaving 15 bases between the germline ends.

The chain combines TRBV28 with TRBJ1-1, with 9 nucleotides matching TRBD1. V lost 8 bases, J lost 1 base, and 11 bases stayed unmatched. The CDR3 length is 16 residues. Germline CDR1 MDHEN, CDR2 SYDVKM. CDR3 in amino acids: CASRPGQGVGNTEAFF. CDR3 in DNA: TGTGCCAGCCGTCCGGGACAGGGTGTTGGGAACACTGAAGCTTTCTTT.

The gene calls are TRBV9 and TRBJ2-3; the match to TRBD2 covers 14 bases. CDR3 length: 20 amino acids. CDR1 and CDR2 (germline): SGDLS, YYNGEE. Unmatched junction bases numbered 14, after V lost 4 bases and J lost 1 base. In DNA form, the CDR3 reads TGTGCCAGCAGCACACAGCCGAGATCGGGACTAGCGGGAGGCACAGATACGCAGTATTTT. It translates to CASSTQPRSGLAGGTDTQYF.

The chain is built from TRBV19 and TRBJ2-5; D is unclear. CDR3 length: 13 residues. Trimming pared 5 bases from V and 4 bases from J, leaving 11 bases between. Germline V gives CDR1 LNHDA, CDR2 SQIVND (reference sequence). CDR3 sequence: CASSRPGRETQYF. As DNA, the CDR3 is TGTGCCAGTAGTCGACCTGGGCGAGAGACCCAGTACTTC. The complete variable domain, with remaining parts taken from reference TRBV19 and TRBJ2-5, reads DGGITQSPKYLFRKEGQNVTLSCEQNLNHDAMYWYRQDPGQGLRLIYYSQIVNDFQKGDIAEGYSVSREKKESFPLTVTSAQKNPTAFYLCASSRPGRETQYFGPGTRLLVL.

This rearrangement joins TRBV11-3 to TRBJ2-7; D call uncertain. There are 14 residues in the CDR3. Trimming removed 5 bases from V and 5 bases from J, with 16 bases in between. Germline CDR1 SGHNT, CDR2 YENEEA. Written as DNA, the CDR3 is TGTGCCAGCAGCGCCACAACAGTCACCCACGAGCAGTACTTC. It specifies CASSATTVTHEQYF.

The rearrangement links TRBV11-2 to TRBJ2-7, with 7 bases aligning to TRBD1. From germline, CDR1 is SGHAT and CDR2 FQNNGV. The junction had 15 bases not matched to a gene; V was cut back by 5 bases and J by 5 bases. The CDR3 extends over 16 amino acids. The DNA of the CDR3 is TGTGCCAGCAGCCTCACACAGGGGTTGGTATTGGACGAGCAGTACTTC. Residues: CASSLTQGLVLDEQYF.

The chain combines TRBV18 with TRBJ2-3; 8 bases are shared with TRBD2. The CDR3 covers 16 residues. The J segment lost 6 bases and the V segment lost 4 bases, leaving 12 bases of the junction unmatched. Germline CDR1 is KGHSH and CDR2 is LQKENI. CDR3 in DNA: TGTGCCAGCTCACAGGCGGGAGCGGGAGTCCGTGATACGCAGTATTTT. Translation: CASSQAGAGVRDTQYF.

The V and J genes are TRBV6-5 and TRBJ2-7, with 9 bases that match TRBD1. The length of the CDR3 is 15 residues. The trim removed 5 bases at V and 1 base at J, leaving 6 bases unmatched. Germline CDR1 reads MNHEY; CDR2 reads SVGAGI. Here the CDR3 DNA reads TGTGCCAGCAGTCGTTCGACAGGGGGATCCTACGAGCAGTACTTC. It encodes CASSRSTGGSYEQYF.

This chain's CDR3 is CASATGTSGRYEQFF. The CDR3 bases are TGTGCCAGCGCGACCGGGACTAGCGGGAGATATGAGCAGTTCTTC. The V gene is TRBV6-4, the J gene TRBJ2-1; 14 positions agree with TRBD2. Germline V gene sequence: CDR1 MRHNA, CDR2 SNTAGT. J lost 8 bases, V lost 8 bases, and 8 bases had no gene match. The CDR3 is 15 residues long.

On this clone: Other DNA sequences from this sample encode an identical CDR3 as well. The rearrangement uses TRBV5-6 and TRBJ2-2; D is unclear. Trimming took off 0 bases at V and 2 bases at J, with 8 bases between the two ends. This CDR3 is built from 15 residues. The germline CDR1 and CDR2 sequences are SGHDT and YYEEEE. CDR3 nucleotides: TGTGCCAGCAGCTTGGGACTCAGAAACACCGGGGAGCTGTTTTTT. Its translation: CASSLGLRNTGELFF.

The chain employs TRBV30 and TRBJ1-3, with unresolved D. The V end was cut by 0 bases, the J end by 3 bases, with 12 bases between. In germline, CDR1 is GTSNPN, CDR2 SVGIG (reference sequence). The CDR3 has 15 residues. The DNA for the CDR3 is TGTGCCTGGAGTGTCGGTGCTGGGCTTGGAAACACCATATATTTT. Translation gives CAWSVGAGLGNTIYF.

The chain has TRBV7-9 and TRBJ2-2; TRBD1 aligns across 7 bases. Trimming removed 5 bases from V and 3 bases from J; junction bases left unmatched: 3. The CDR3 is 14 amino acids. Germline V gives CDR1 SEHNR, CDR2 FQNEAQ (reference sequence). This CDR3 reads CASSTTGDTGELFF. For the CDR3, the DNA is TGTGCCAGCAGCACCACAGGGGACACCGGGGAGCTGTTTTTT.

The CDR3 nucleotides read TGTGCCAGCGTTGGGGCGGCTAGCGGAACGGGGGAGCAGTACTTC. Residues: CASVGAASGTGEQYF. The chain uses TRBV28 and TRBJ2-7; 7 bases fit TRBD2. There are 15 residues in the CDR3. The germline V gene encodes CDR1 MDHEN and CDR2 SYDVKM. V lost 8 bases to trimming and J lost 7 bases; unmatched junction nucleotides: 17.

The chain uses TRBV10-3 and TRBJ2-1; D call uncertain. The CDR3 spans 10 residues. Per the germline V gene, CDR1 is ENHRY and CDR2 is SYGVKD. The V gene lost 11 bases and the J gene lost 4 bases, with 6 bases spanning the gap. CDR3 sequence reads: CAVGYNEQFF. In nucleotides, the CDR3 is TGTGCCGTCGGGTACAATGAGCAGTTCTTC.

V and J are TRBV28 and TRBJ2-4; D call uncertain. Between the trimmed V and J ends, which lost 4 bases and 9 bases, there was a span of 22 bases. This CDR3 has 16 amino acids. The V gene's germline CDR1 is MDHEN and CDR2 SYDVKM. The CDR3: CASSSRSLPLYGIQYF. CDR3 in DNA: TGTGCCAGCAGTTCCAGGTCGTTGCCCCTGTACGGCATTCAGTACTTC.

V and J are TRBV7-9 and TRBJ1-2, with a weak D call TRBD1 (5 bases). The CDR3 is 11 amino acids. CDR1 is SEHNR, CDR2 FQNEAQ, per germline (reference sequence). The germline V and J ends were trimmed by 5 bases and 8 bases, with 9 bases remaining between them. The CDR3 DNA sequence: TGTGCCAGCAGCCGAGAGGGGGGCTACACCTTC. This sequence encodes CASSREGGYTF.

Here the CDR3 reads CSVGKANEKLFF. CDR3 nucleotide sequence: TGCAGCGTTGGTAAAGCTAATGAAAAACTGTTTTTT. The chain has TRBV29-1 and TRBJ1-4; D unresolved. Trimming took off 4 bases at V and 3 bases at J, with 6 bases between the two ends. Germline CDR1 SQVTM, CDR2 ANQGSEA. The length of the CDR3 is 12 residues.